This TCR beta chain was recorded in a study of graft-versus-host responses after intestinal transplantation. In the study overall: Those transplanted obtained multivisceral, liver-intestinal, or isolated intestinal grafts.

Produced via immunoSEQ multiplex PCR; TCRdb's table is partial and in-frame only. The table lists tens of thousands of clones, roughly 84% of them singletons. Study findings and constraints: GvH clones turned up in recipient marrow; some had shown up first in ileum or blood.

As regards this clone: Antigen: not known.

Trimming cost V 2 bases and J 11 bases, with 7 bases left between them. The CDR3 spans 11 residues. The V gene's germline CDR1 is GTSNPN and CDR2 SVGIG (reference sequence). The genes are TRBV30 and TRBJ1-6; perhaps TRBD1 as D (5 bases). The specimen comprised unstimulated CD4+ T cells sorted from spleen or lymph node cells, sampled before transplant. The receptor was isolated from a human donor who was the organ donor for an intestinal transplant. The CDR3 region is CAWSSGPPLHF. Written as DNA, the CDR3 is TGTGCCTGGAGTTCAGGGCCACCCCTCCACTTT.